This TCR beta chain was recorded in a study of CD8+ T cells in alopecia areata. Comment on this clone: Its specificity is unknown. Gene names are mouse gene names. Sequencing ends 4 residues short of the CDR3 end; the germline J gene provides the rest. Different DNA sequences within this sample yield the same CDR3.

The CDR3 is 15 amino acids. Germline values: CDR1 SGHSN, CDR2 HYEKVE. The V segment lost 0 bases and the J segment 1 base; nucleotides outside the gene matches: 2. Cell sorting was performed on pooled cutaneous lymph node cells with CD4, CD8alpha, NKG2D, NKG2ACE and other markers. Study observations and caveats: Among patients, TCR sharing was less clear than in mice, a difference possibly due in part to HLA diversity in the patient population. Scalp sample sequencing also detects resident alphabeta T cells of normal skin.

In each case, RNA was isolated and then reverse transcribed into cDNA as the sequencing template. Produced via immunoSEQ multiplex PCR; TCRdb's table is partial and in-frame only. The sample gives 270,000 or so clones, none seen only once, and the top ten clones hold around 1.2%. The TCR comes from a C3H/HeJ mouse with alopecia areata. The strain bears MHC haplotype H2-k. Source material: CD4+ T cells sorted from a lymph node. The J gene is TRBJ2-3, the V gene TRBV12-1; TRBD2 agrees at 8 bases. CDR3 DNA, as far as it was read: TGTGCCAGCTCTCTCACTGGGGGTGGTGCAGAA. As protein: CASSLTGGGAE. The whole CDR3 region reads CASSLTGGGAETLYF.